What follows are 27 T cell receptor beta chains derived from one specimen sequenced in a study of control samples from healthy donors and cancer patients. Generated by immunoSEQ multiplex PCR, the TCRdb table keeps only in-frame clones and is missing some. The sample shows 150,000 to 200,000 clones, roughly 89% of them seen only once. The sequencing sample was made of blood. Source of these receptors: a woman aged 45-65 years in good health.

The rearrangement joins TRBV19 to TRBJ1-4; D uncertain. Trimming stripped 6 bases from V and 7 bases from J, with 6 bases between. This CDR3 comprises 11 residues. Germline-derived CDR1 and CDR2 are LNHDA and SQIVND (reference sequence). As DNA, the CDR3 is TGTGCCAGTAGCGGACCTGAAAAACTGTTTTTT. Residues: CASSGPEKLFF.

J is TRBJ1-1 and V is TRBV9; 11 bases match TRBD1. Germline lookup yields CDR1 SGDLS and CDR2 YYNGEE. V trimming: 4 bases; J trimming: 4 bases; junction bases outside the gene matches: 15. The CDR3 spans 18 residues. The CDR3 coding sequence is TGTGCCAGCAGCACCCAACCGACCGGGACAGGGGGAAGCACTGAAGCTTTCTTT. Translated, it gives CASSTQPTGTGGSTEAFF. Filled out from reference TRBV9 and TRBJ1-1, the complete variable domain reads DSGVTQTPKHLITATGQRVTLRCSPRSGDLSVYWYQQSLDQGLQFLIQYYNGEERAKGNILERFSAQQFPDLHSELNLSSLELGDSALYFCASSTQPTGTGGSTEAFFGQGTRLTVV.

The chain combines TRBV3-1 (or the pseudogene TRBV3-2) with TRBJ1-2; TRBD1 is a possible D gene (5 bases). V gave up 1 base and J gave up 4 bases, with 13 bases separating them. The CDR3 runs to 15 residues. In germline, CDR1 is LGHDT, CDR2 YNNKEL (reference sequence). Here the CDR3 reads CASSQALDSFYGYTF. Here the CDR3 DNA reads TGTGCCAGCAGCCAAGCTCTCGACAGCTTCTATGGCTACACCTTC.

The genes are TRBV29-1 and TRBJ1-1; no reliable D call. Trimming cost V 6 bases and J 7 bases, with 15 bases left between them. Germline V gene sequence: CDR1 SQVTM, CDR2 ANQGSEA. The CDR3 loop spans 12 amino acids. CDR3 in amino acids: CSVKGSTIEAFF. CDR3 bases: TGCAGCGTCAAGGGTTCTACGATTGAAGCTTTCTTT.

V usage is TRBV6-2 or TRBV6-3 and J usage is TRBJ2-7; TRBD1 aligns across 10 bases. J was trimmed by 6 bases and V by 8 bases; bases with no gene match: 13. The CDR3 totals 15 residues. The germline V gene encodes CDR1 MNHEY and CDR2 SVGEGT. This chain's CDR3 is CASGPTRTGGGEQYF. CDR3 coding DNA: TGTGCCAGCGGCCCAACAAGGACAGGGGGTGGCGAGCAGTACTTC.

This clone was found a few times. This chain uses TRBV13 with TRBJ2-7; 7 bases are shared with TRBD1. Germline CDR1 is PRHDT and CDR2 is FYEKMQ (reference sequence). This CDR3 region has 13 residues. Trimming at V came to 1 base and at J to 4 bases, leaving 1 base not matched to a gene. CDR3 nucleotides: TGTGCCAGCAGCTTAGACAGGGGATACGAGCAGTACTTC. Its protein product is CASSLDRGYEQYF. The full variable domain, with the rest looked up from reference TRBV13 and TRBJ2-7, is AAGVIQSPRHLIKEKRETATLKCYPIPRHDTVYWYQQGPGQDPQFLISFYEKMQSDKGSIPDRFSAQQFSDYHSELNMSSLELGDSALYFCASSLDRGYEQYFGPGTRLTVT.

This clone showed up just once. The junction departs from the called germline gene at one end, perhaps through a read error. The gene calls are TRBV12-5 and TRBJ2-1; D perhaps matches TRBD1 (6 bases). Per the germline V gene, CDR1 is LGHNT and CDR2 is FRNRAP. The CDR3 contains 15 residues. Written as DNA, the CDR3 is TGTGCTAGTGGCTTGGAAGGGGGTTCGGACAATGAGCAGTTCTTC. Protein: CASGLEGGSDNEQFF.

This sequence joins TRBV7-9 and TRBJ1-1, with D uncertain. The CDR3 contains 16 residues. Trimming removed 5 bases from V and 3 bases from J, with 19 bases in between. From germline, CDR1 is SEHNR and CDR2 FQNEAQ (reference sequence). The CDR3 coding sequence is TGTGCCAGCAGCATCCTCAGATGGGTTGGCGACACTGAAGCTTTCTTT. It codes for CASSILRWVGDTEAFF.

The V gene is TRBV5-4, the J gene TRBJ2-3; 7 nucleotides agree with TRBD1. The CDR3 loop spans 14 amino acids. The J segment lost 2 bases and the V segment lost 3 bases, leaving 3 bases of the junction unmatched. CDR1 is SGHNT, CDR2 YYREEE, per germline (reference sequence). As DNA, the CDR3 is TGTGCCAGCAGCTCAGGGACAGTCACAGATACGCAGTATTTT. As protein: CASSSGTVTDTQYF. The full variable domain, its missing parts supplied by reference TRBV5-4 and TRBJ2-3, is ETGVTQSPTHLIKTRGQQVTLRCSSQSGHNTVSWYQQALGQGPQFIFQYYREEENGRGNFPPRFSGLQFPNYSSELNVNALELDDSALYLCASSSGTVTDTQYFGPGTRLTVL.

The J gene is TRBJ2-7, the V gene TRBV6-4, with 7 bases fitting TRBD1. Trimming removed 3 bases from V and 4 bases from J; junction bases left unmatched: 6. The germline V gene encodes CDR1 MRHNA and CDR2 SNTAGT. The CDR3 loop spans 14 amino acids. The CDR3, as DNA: TGTGCCAGCAGTGATCCGGGACAGTCTTACGAGCAGTACTTC. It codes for CASSDPGQSYEQYF.

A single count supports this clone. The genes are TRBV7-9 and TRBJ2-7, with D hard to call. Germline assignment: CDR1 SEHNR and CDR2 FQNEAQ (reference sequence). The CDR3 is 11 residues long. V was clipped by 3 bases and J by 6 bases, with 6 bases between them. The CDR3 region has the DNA TGTGCCAGCAGCTTGGTCCTCGAGCAGTACTTC. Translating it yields CASSLVLEQYF.

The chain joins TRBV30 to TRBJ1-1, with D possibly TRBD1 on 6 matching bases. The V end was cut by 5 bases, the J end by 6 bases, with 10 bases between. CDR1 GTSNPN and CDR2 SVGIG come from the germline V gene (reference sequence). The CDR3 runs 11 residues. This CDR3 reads CAWFRGAEAFF. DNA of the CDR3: TGTGCCTGGTTCAGGGGCGCTGAAGCTTTCTTT.

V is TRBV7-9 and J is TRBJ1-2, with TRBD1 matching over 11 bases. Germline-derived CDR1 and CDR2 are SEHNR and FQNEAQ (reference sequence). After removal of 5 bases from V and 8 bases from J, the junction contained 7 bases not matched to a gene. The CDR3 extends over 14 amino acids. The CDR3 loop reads CASSPWTGGYGYTF. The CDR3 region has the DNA TGTGCCAGCAGCCCCTGGACAGGGGGCTACGGCTACACCTTC.

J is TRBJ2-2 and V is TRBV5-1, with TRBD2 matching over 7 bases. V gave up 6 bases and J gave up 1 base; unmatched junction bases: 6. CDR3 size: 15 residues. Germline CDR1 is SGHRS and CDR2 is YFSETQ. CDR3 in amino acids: CASKPSGVNTGELFF. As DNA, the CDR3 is TGCGCCAGCAAACCAAGCGGGGTGAACACCGGGGAGCTGTTTTTT.

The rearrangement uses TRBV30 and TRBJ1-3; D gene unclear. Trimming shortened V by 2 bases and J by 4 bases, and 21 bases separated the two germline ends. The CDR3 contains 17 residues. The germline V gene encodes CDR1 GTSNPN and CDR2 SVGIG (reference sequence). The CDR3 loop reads CAWSPTVNLVPGNTIYF. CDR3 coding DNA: TGTGCCTGGAGTCCCACTGTAAATCTTGTCCCCGGAAACACCATATATTTT.

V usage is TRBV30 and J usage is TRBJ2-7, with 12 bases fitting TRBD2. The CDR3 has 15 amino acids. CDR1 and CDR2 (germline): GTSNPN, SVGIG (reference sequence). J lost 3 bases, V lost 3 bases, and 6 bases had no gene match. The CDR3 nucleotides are TGTGCCTGGAGCCCCGGACTAGCGGGGTACTACGAGCAGTACTTC. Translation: CAWSPGLAGYYEQYF.

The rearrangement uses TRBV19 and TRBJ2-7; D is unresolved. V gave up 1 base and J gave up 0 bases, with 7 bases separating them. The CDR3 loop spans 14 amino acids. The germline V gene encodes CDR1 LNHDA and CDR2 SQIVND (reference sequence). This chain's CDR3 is CASSIVRASYEQYF. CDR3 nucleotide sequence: TGTGCCAGTAGTATAGTCCGGGCCTCCTACGAGCAGTACTTC.

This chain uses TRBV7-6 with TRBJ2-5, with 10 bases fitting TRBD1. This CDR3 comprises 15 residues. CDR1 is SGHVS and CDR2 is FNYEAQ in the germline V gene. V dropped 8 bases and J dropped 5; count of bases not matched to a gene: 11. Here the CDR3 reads CASSTSGTGVETQYF. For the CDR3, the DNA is TGTGCCAGCTCCACCTCCGGGACAGGGGTGGAGACCCAGTACTTC.

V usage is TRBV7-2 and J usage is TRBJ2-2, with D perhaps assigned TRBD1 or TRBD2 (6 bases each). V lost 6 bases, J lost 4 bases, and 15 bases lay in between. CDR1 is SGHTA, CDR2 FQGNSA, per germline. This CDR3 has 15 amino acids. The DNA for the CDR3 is TGTGCCAGCAGGGGCTCGTGGGGGGCCACCGGGGAGCTGTTTTTT. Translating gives CASRGSWGATGELFF.

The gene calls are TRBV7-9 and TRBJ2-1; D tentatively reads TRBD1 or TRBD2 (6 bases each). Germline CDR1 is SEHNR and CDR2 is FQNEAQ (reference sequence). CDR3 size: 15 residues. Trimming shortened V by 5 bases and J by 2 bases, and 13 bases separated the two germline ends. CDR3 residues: CASSLPGAPYNEQFF. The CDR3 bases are TGTGCCAGCAGCCTTCCGGGGGCTCCCTACAATGAGCAGTTCTTC.

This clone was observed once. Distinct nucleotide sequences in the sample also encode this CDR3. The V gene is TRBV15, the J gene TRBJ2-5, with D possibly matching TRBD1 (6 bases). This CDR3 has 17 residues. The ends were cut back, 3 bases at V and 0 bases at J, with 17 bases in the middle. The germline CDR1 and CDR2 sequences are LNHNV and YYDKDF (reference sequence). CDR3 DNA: TGTGCCACCAGCAGCCTAAAGGACAGACTGTACCAAGAGACCCAGTACTTC. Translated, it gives CATSSLKDRLYQETQYF.

CDR3: CASSLEAVSGELFF. In nucleotides, the CDR3 is TGCGCCAGCAGCTTGGAGGCGGTCAGCGGGGAGCTGTTTTTT. The chain links TRBV5-1 to TRBJ2-2; D is ambiguous. This CDR3 has 14 residues. Deletions cut 0 bases from V and 7 bases from J, with 10 bases between. Germline lookup yields CDR1 SGHRS and CDR2 YFSETQ.

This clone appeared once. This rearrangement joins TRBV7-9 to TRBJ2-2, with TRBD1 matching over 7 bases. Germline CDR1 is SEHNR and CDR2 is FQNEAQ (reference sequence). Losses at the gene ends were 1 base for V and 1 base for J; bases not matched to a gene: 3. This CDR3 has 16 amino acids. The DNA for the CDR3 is TGTGCCAGCAGCTTAGGGTGGACAGGGAACACCGGGGAGCTGTTTTTT. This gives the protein CASSLGWTGNTGELFF.

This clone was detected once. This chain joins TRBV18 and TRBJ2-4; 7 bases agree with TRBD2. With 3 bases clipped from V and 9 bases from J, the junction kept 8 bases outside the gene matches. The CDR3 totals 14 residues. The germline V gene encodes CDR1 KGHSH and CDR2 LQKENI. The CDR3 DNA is TGTGCCAGCTCACCGAGCGGGGTTTATATCATTCAGTACTTC. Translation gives CASSPSGVYIIQYF.

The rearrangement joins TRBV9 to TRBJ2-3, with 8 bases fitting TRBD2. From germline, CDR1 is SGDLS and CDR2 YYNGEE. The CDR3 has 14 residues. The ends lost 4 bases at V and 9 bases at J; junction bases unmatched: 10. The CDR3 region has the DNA TGTGCCAGCAGCCCCCGGGGGGGCGCGGGCACGCAGTATTTT. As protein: CASSPRGGAGTQYF.

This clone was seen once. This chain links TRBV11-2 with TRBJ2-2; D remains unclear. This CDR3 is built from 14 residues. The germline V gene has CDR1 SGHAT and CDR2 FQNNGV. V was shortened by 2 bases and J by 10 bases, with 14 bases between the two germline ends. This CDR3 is CASSLFRGDTELFF. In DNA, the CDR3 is TGTGCCAGCAGCTTATTTAGAGGTGACACGGAGCTGTTTTTT.

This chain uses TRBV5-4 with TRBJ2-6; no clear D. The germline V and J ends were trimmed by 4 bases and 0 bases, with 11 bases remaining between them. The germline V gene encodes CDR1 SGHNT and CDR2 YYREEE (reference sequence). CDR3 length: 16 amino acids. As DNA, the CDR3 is TGTGCCAGCAGCCCGGACGGTAACTCTGGGGCCAACGTCCTGACTTTC. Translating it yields CASSPDGNSGANVLTF.